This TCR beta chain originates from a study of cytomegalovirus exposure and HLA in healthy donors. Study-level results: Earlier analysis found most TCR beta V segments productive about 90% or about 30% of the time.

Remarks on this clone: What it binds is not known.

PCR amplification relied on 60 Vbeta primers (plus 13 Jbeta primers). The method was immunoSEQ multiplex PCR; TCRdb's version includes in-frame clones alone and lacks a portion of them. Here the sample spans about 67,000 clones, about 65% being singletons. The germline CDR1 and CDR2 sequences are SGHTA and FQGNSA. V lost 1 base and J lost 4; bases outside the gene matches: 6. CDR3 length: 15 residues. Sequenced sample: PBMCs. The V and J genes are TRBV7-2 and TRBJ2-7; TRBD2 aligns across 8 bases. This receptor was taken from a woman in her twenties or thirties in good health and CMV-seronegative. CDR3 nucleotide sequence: TGTGCCAGCAGCTTAGACGCTAGCGGGCTATACGAGCAGTACTTC. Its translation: CASSLDASGLYEQYF.